The 23 T cell receptor beta chains in this list originate from one sample, sequenced in a study of a mutant IDH1 vaccine in newly diagnosed glioma. TCRdb's table, derived via immunoSEQ multiplex PCR, lists solely in-frame clones and lacks some. The data show roughly 46,000 clones, roughly 83% seen once. Time point denoted: week 47, end of study. Mutant IDH1 20-mer peptide, at 300 ug, made up each vaccine dose, with topical imiquimod. Their antigen targets remain unknown. The sequencing used PBMCs, collected from a glioma patient whose treatment included an IDH1 peptide vaccine. These receptors were obtained from a woman in her 30s with glioma. Some clones in this sample may be carry-over from other donors' samples.

V usage is TRBV19 and J usage is TRBJ2-7, with D possibly TRBD2 on 5 matching bases. CDR3 length equals 15 residues. V dropped 3 bases and J dropped 2 bases, with 14 bases sitting between them. Germline V gene lookup returns CDR1 LNHDA and CDR2 SQIVND (reference sequence). Here the CDR3 DNA reads TGTGCCAGTAGTATGGGAGCCCCCAGGACCTACGAGCAGTACTTC. This codes for CASSMGAPRTYEQYF.

The chain is built from TRBV19 and TRBJ2-1; possibly TRBD1 or TRBD2 for D (6 bases each). The CDR3 is made up of 15 amino acids. Trimming left V 4 bases short and J 2 bases short, with 12 bases between. CDR1 and CDR2 (germline): LNHDA, SQIVND (reference sequence). This CDR3 is CASSRGAGPYNEQFF. CDR3 nucleotides: TGTGCCAGTAGTAGGGGGGCAGGACCCTACAATGAGCAGTTCTTC.

The chain carries TRBV6-5 and TRBJ2-7; D gene uncertain. Trimming took 6 bases from V and 1 from J, leaving 13 bases between them. Germline CDR1 is MNHEY and CDR2 is SVGAGI. CDR3 length equals 14 residues. This CDR3 reads CASRYRVRSYEQYF. CDR3 coding DNA: TGTGCCAGCAGATACCGGGTCCGGTCCTACGAGCAGTACTTC.

V is TRBV9 and J is TRBJ1-2, with D perhaps TRBD1 (5 bases). The germline gives CDR1 SGDLS, CDR2 YYNGEE. This CDR3 has 13 amino acids. V was cut by 0 bases and J by 9 bases, with 12 bases left in between. The CDR3 reads CASSVGGDGSYTF. The CDR3 nucleotides read TGTGCCAGCAGCGTAGGTGGGGACGGGAGCTACACCTTC.

The V call is TRBV5-5, the J call TRBJ2-1; no firm D call. The CDR3 runs 12 residues. In germline, CDR1 is SGHKS, CDR2 YYEKEE (reference sequence). Trimming stripped 0 bases from V and 10 bases from J, with 8 bases between. The CDR3 DNA follows: TGTGCCAGCAGCTTGGAAGGGCGGGAGCAGTTCTTC. This codes for CASSLEGREQFF.

The chain couples TRBV13 to TRBJ2-1; D is unclear. Germline loops: CDR1 PRHDT, CDR2 FYEKMQ (reference sequence). This CDR3 spans 13 amino acids. Trimming pared 0 bases from V and 6 bases from J, leaving 6 bases between. CDR3 DNA sequence: TGTGCCAGCAGCTTAGGCGGACCCAATGAGCAGTTCTTC. Translation gives CASSLGGPNEQFF. Combining the CDR3 with reference TRBV13 and TRBJ2-1 gives the whole variable domain AAGVIQSPRHLIKEKRETATLKCYPIPRHDTVYWYQQGPGQDPQFLISFYEKMQSDKGSIPDRFSAQQFSDYHSELNMSSLELGDSALYFCASSLGGPNEQFFGPGTRLTVL.

The V gene is TRBV19, the J gene TRBJ2-7; D may be TRBD2 (6 bases). This CDR3 region has 14 residues. Germline CDR1 LNHDA, CDR2 SQIVND (reference sequence). V was clipped by 4 bases and J by 0 bases, with 10 bases between them. The CDR3 region is CASSRGGTSYEQYF. The CDR3 DNA reads as TGTGCCAGTAGTAGGGGCGGGACCTCCTACGAGCAGTACTTC.

The rearrangement joins TRBV6-1 to TRBJ1-2, with 8 bases identical to TRBD1. The CDR3 totals 14 residues. CDR1 and CDR2 (germline): MNHNS, SASEGT. Germline trimming cut 4 bases from V and 7 bases from J; bases unmatched to any gene: 8. The CDR3 DNA is TGTGCCAGCAGTGTAGACAGGGGAAGTGGTGGCTACACCTTC. This translates into CASSVDRGSGGYTF.

This chain joins TRBV19 and TRBJ2-7; 7 bases fit TRBD1. V was pared by 5 bases and J by 4 bases, with 8 bases of the junction left unmatched. This CDR3 has 14 residues. CDR1 LNHDA and CDR2 SQIVND come from the germline V gene (reference sequence). Here the CDR3 reads CASSRQGSVYEQYF. The DNA of the CDR3 is TGTGCCAGTAGTCGACAGGGTTCGGTTTACGAGCAGTACTTC.

The chain employs TRBV6-1 and TRBJ2-3; 11 bases align to TRBD2. Germline assignment: CDR1 MNHNS and CDR2 SASEGT. CDR3 length: 15 residues. V trimming: 6 bases; J trimming: 4 bases; junction bases outside the gene matches: 6. The CDR3 loop reads CASRGSGRAPDTQYF. CDR3 nucleotides: TGTGCCAGCAGAGGTAGCGGGAGGGCCCCAGATACGCAGTATTTT.

V gene TRBV6-5 combines with J gene TRBJ2-1; D is possibly TRBD1 (6 bases). CDR3 size: 15 residues. Trimming removed 2 bases from V and 10 bases from J, with 18 bases in between. Looked up from germline, CDR1 is MNHEY and CDR2 is SVGAGI. CDR3 sequence (DNA): TGTGCCAGCAGTTACGAGTGGGGGCTCGGTAGCGAGCAGTTCTTC. This gives the protein CASSYEWGLGSEQFF.

V usage is TRBV19 and J usage is TRBJ2-2; 8 bases are a match to TRBD1. CDR1 is LNHDA, CDR2 SQIVND, per germline (reference sequence). The CDR3 totals 14 residues. With V trimmed by 4 bases and J by 8 bases, 6 bases remained unmatched. The CDR3 is CASSTGQGVGELFF. The DNA for the CDR3 is TGTGCCAGTAGTACAGGACAGGGAGTGGGGGAGCTGTTTTTT. The full variable domain, with the rest looked up from reference TRBV19 and TRBJ2-2, is DGGITQSPKYLFRKEGQNVTLSCEQNLNHDAMYWYRQDPGQGLRLIYYSQIVNDFQKGDIAEGYSVSREKKESFPLTVTSAQKNPTAFYLCASSTGQGVGELFFGEGSRLTVL.

CDR3 sequence reads: CASSLTLDQPQHF. The DNA of the CDR3 is TGTGCCAGCAGCCTCACCCTTGATCAGCCCCAGCATTTT. The rearrangement links TRBV11-2 to TRBJ1-5, with D unresolved. V lost 5 bases to trimming and J lost 5 bases, with 10 bases between them. Germline values: CDR1 SGHAT, CDR2 FQNNGV. CDR3 length equals 13 residues.

The chain carries TRBV5-6 and TRBJ1-2; D uncertain. This CDR3 is built from 14 residues. The ends were cut back, 0 bases at V and 4 bases at J, with 10 bases in the middle. The germline gives CDR1 SGHDT, CDR2 YYEEEE. CDR3 coding DNA: TGTGCCAGCAGCTTGGGGTCTCAGCTCTATGGCTACACCTTC. Translation gives CASSLGSQLYGYTF.

This clone appeared a single time. The rearrangement joins TRBV9 to TRBJ2-3, with 10 bases aligning to TRBD2. V lost 7 bases to trimming and J lost 4 bases; unmatched junction nucleotides: 12. Germline CDR1 is SGDLS and CDR2 is YYNGEE. The CDR3 contains 16 residues. CDR3 coding DNA: TGTGCCAGCGGCTTGCGGGAGAGCGGGGGGGCAGATACGCAGTATTTT. It yields the protein CASGLRESGGADTQYF.

The rearrangement joins TRBV5-5 to TRBJ2-5; 8 bases are shared with TRBD2. Trimming at V came to 6 bases and at J to 0 bases, leaving 10 bases not matched to a gene. The CDR3 is 16 residues long. Germline V gene sequence: CDR1 SGHKS, CDR2 YYEKEE (reference sequence). The CDR3 loop is CASTNRGGYYQETQYF. The DNA of the CDR3 is TGTGCCAGCACCAACCGGGGGGGATACTACCAAGAGACCCAGTACTTC.

V and J are TRBV29-1 and TRBJ2-1; no reliable D call. The CDR3 spans 12 residues. V was clipped by 6 bases and J by 4 bases, with 10 bases between them. Germline lookup yields CDR1 SQVTM and CDR2 ANQGSEA. The CDR3, as DNA: TGCAGCGTCACGGGCCAGTACAATGAGCAGTTCTTC. This gives the protein CSVTGQYNEQFF.

V and J are TRBV9 and TRBJ1-2; D is ambiguous. Between the trimmed V and J ends, which lost 4 bases and 6 bases, there was a span of 22 bases. Germline values: CDR1 SGDLS, CDR2 YYNGEE. This CDR3 region has 16 residues. CDR3 sequence: CASSLEAGGFSDGYTF. The CDR3 DNA reads as TGTGCCAGCAGCCTCGAAGCTGGTGGTTTCTCGGATGGCTACACCTTC. Complete variable domain (other parts from reference TRBV9 and TRBJ1-2): DSGVTQTPKHLITATGQRVTLRCSPRSGDLSVYWYQQSLDQGLQFLIQYYNGEERAKGNILERFSAQQFPDLHSELNLSSLELGDSALYFCASSLEAGGFSDGYTFGSGTRLTVV.

V gene TRBV6-5 combines with J gene TRBJ2-1; 9 bases are shared with TRBD1. With V trimmed by 2 bases and J by 9 bases, 5 bases remained unmatched. Germline loops: CDR1 MNHEY, CDR2 SVGAGI. The CDR3 sequence is 14 residues long. The CDR3 DNA sequence: TGTGCCAGCAGTTACCGGGACAGGGTGGCTGAGCAGTTCTTC. Its protein is CASSYRDRVAEQFF.

This clone showed up just once. The J gene is TRBJ1-1, the V gene TRBV5-6; 7 bases are a match to TRBD1. The CDR3 has 12 residues. Per germline, CDR1 SGHDT and CDR2 YYEEEE. Germline trimming cut 4 bases from V and 12 bases from J; bases unmatched to any gene: 9. CDR3 protein: CASSTGVTTPFF. CDR3 bases: TGTGCCAGCAGCACAGGGGTCACAACGCCTTTCTTT. The full variable domain, its missing parts supplied by reference TRBV5-6 and TRBJ1-1, is DAGVTQSPTHLIKTRGQQVTLRCSPKSGHDTVSWYQQALGQGPQFIFQYYEEEERQRGNFPDRFSGHQFPNYSSELNVNALLLGDSALYLCASSTGVTTPFFGQGTRLTVV.

The chain is built from TRBV7-9 and TRBJ1-2; maybe TRBD1 (5 bases). Germline V lookup: CDR1 SEHNR, CDR2 FQNEAQ (reference sequence). The CDR3 covers 15 residues. V was cut by 5 bases and J by 4 bases, with 17 bases left in between. The DNA for the CDR3 is TGTGCCAGCAGCAACCTCACCGGGGCCGTCTATGGCTACACCTTC. This translates into CASSNLTGAVYGYTF. The variable domain in full, completed from reference TRBV7-9 and TRBJ1-2, reads DTGVSQNPRHKITKRGQNVTFRCDPISEHNRLYWYRQTLGQGPEFLTYFQNEAQLEKSRLLSDRFSAERPKGSFSTLEIQRTEQGDSAMYLCASSNLTGAVYGYTFGSGTRLTVV.

J is TRBJ2-7 and V is TRBV6-1; D remains unclear. Looked up from germline, CDR1 is MNHNS and CDR2 is SASEGT. V was shortened by 6 bases and J by 0 bases, with 12 bases between the two germline ends. This CDR3 comprises 14 residues. CDR3 amino acids: CASRERGPSYEQYF. In DNA form, the CDR3 reads TGTGCCAGCAGAGAGCGAGGCCCCTCCTACGAGCAGTACTTC.

The chain is built from TRBV27 and TRBJ2-7, with 12 bases fitting TRBD2. The V segment lost 5 bases and the J segment 5 bases; nucleotides outside the gene matches: 7. The CDR3 runs to 15 residues. From germline, CDR1 is MNHEY and CDR2 SMNVEV (reference sequence). The CDR3 sequence is CASSSLAGGRNEQYF. CDR3 DNA: TGTGCCAGCAGTAGCCTAGCGGGAGGGCGAAACGAGCAGTACTTC.